Described below is a single T cell receptor beta chain sequence and its context. This sample was taken from a study of blood T cell repertoires in COVID-19. The overall study: Sources were T cells, B-cell-depleted T cells, or PBMCs; the material itself was cDNA or gDNA.

Methods used by the authors: Scientists estimated how many nucleated cells there were by amplifying reference gene primers. Repertoires were generated with immunoSEQ multiplex PCR, while TCRdb's copy carries only in-frame clones and drops some. That table supplies the V and J calls and clone size; D and trimming were determined from the DNA. The sample contains about 270,000 clones, 91% of which appear only once. Germline loops: CDR1 MGHRA, CDR2 YSYEKL. V lost 5 bases to trimming and J lost 3 bases, with 16 bases between them. The CDR3 covers 15 residues. Sequencing input: PBMCs or T cells enriched from blood (not recorded which). The TCR originated in a man between 40 and 49 years old who had been exposed to COVID-19. The chain recombines TRBV4-1 with TRBJ1-2, with D possibly matching TRBD1 (6 bases). This CDR3 is CASSNKTGKDYGYTF. The CDR3 DNA is TGCGCCAGCAGCAATAAGACAGGTAAGGACTATGGCTACACCTTC.